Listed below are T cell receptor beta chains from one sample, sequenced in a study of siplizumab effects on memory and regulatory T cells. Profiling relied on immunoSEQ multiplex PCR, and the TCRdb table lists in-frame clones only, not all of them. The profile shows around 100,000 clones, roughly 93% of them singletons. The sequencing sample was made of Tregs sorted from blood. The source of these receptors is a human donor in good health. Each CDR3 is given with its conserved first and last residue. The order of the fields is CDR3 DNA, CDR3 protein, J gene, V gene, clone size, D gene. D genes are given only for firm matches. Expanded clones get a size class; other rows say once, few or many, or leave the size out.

TGTGCCAGTGAAGGGGCCAACACTGAAGCTTTCTTT CASEGANTEAFF TRBJ1-1 TRBV19 - -
TGTGCCAGCATGATGGGGCGGGGGGGCCCTAATGAGCAGTTCTTC CASMMGRGGPNEQFF TRBJ2-1 TRBV2 - TRBD2
TGTGCCAGCAGCTCCCCGGACAGGCGGTGGGAGACCCAGTACTTC CASSSPDRRWETQYF TRBJ2-5 TRBV7-8 - TRBD1
TGCGCCAGCAGCCAAGATGATCGGGAGACCCAGTACTTC CASSQDDRETQYF TRBJ2-5 TRBV4-1 - -
TGTGCCATCAGCAGAAACACTGGAGACACCATATATTTT CAISRNTGDTIYF TRBJ1-3 TRBV10-3 - -
TGTGCCAGCTCACCAAGCGACTCTGGAAACACCATATATTTT CASSPSDSGNTIYF TRBJ1-3 TRBV18 - -
TGTGCCTGGGGGGGTAGCGGAACCTACGAGCAGTACTTC CAWGGSGTYEQYF TRBJ2-7 TRBV30 - -
TGTGCCTGGAACCGGGATTCCCGAGAAGCTTTCTTT CAWNRDSREAFF TRBJ1-1 TRBV30 - -
TGCGCCAGCAGTGAAGCTAACTATGGCTACACCTTC CASSEANYGYTF TRBJ1-2 TRBV5-1 - -
TGTGCCACCATTACTGGGGCCAACGTCCTGACTTTC CATITGANVLTF TRBJ2-6 TRBV2 - -
TGTGCCAGCTCACCATTTGAGGTCAGGTACAATGAGCAGTTCTTC CASSPFEVRYNEQFF TRBJ2-1 TRBV18 - -
TGTGCCAGCAGCGAGAGAAGCTCTGGAAACACCATATATTTT CASSERSSGNTIYF TRBJ1-3 TRBV11-2 - -
TGTGCCAGCAGCTTAGCTAGCGGGAGTCCAGAGACCCAGTACTTC CASSLASGSPETQYF TRBJ2-5 TRBV5-4 - TRBD2
TGTGCCAGCAGTTCGACAGGGGCCCTAACAGATACGCAGTATTTT CASSSTGALTDTQYF TRBJ2-3 TRBV6-5 - TRBD1
TGTGCCATCAGTGGGGAACCGGGACAGGGGGCTTTGAACACTGAAGCTTTCTTT CAISGEPGQGALNTEAFF TRBJ1-1 TRBV10-3 - TRBD1
TGTGCCAGCAGCGTCGATCCGGGATTTAGACCGAAAGCTTTCTTT CASSVDPGFRPKAFF TRBJ1-1 TRBV9 few -
TGTGCCAGCAGTTTACAGGGGTCTCTTTTGTACGAGCAGTACTTC CASSLQGSLLYEQYF TRBJ2-7 TRBV6-6 - TRBD1
TGTGCCAGCAGCGCAGGGCGTCAGCCCCAGCATTTT CASSAGRQPQHF TRBJ1-5 TRBV7-9 few -
TGCGCCAGCAGCCCGGGACTAGCGGGGGGGTACGAGCAGTACTTC CASSPGLAGGYEQYF TRBJ2-7 TRBV5-1 once TRBD2
TGTGCCTGGAGTCCCCCCCCGCGGGGGGCGTGGGAGACCCAGTACTTC CAWSPPPRGAWETQYF TRBJ2-5 TRBV30 - TRBD2
TGTGCCAGCAGCTTAGCCCAGGGCGGGAGGGCCCACAATGAGCAGTTCTTC CASSLAQGGRAHNEQFF TRBJ2-1 TRBV7-9 - TRBD2
TGTGCCACCAGCAGAGCGGGACCAAACTATGGCTACACCTTC CATSRAGPNYGYTF TRBJ1-2 TRBV15 - -
TGTGCCAGCAGCCGGGACAGGCCGAATGGAGCCCAGCATTTT CASSRDRPNGAQHF TRBJ1-5 TRBV2 - TRBD1
TGTGCCAGTAAGGGAGTCCCTAGCAATCAGCCCCAGCATTTT CASKGVPSNQPQHF TRBJ1-5 TRBV19 - -
TGTGCCAGCACCTACAGAGTGAGAGGTACCTACGAGCAGTACTTC CASTYRVRGTYEQYF TRBJ2-7 TRBV5-5 - -
TGTGCCAGCAGCCAAGGGAGGGCCGGCGCAGATACGCAGTATTTT CASSQGRAGADTQYF TRBJ2-3 TRBV7-2 - TRBD2
TGCGCCAGCAGTCAAGCCCGGGACAGGGGCGGCTCTGGGGCCAACGTCCTGACTTTC CASSQARDRGGSGANVLTF TRBJ2-6 TRBV23-1 - TRBD1
TGTGCCAGCAGCGTAGGGTTGAGCTCCTATAATTCACCCCTCCACTTT CASSVGLSSYNSPLHF TRBJ1-6 TRBV9 - -
TGTGCCAGCACCCCTGTACAGCATCAGCCCCAGCATTTT CASTPVQHQPQHF TRBJ1-5 TRBV6-1 - -
TGTGCTAGTGGTTCTCGACTAGCGGGAGGGAGCTCCTACAATGAGCAGTTCTTC CASGSRLAGGSSYNEQFF TRBJ2-1 TRBV12-5 - TRBD2
TGTGCCAGCAGCAAAGTCGAAGGGCCCTCCAATCAGCCCCAGCATTTT CASSKVEGPSNQPQHF TRBJ1-5 TRBV21-1 once -
TGCGCCAGCAGCTTGGGGCTCAACGGTTACGAGCAGTACTTC CASSLGLNGYEQYF TRBJ2-7 TRBV5-1 - -
TGTGCCAGCAGTGATCCCCCCTCCGGGCACACTGAAGCTTTCTTT CASSDPPSGHTEAFF TRBJ1-1 TRBV6-1 - -
TGTGCCAGCAGCATAAGGACACCTTGGCCATACGAGCAGTACTTC CASSIRTPWPYEQYF TRBJ2-7 TRBV13 - -
TGTGCCACCAGCAGGGCATATTTGGGTAATGAAAAACTGTTTTTT CATSRAYLGNEKLFF TRBJ1-4 TRBV15 - -
TGTGCCAGCAGGCGGGCGGTGGGGTACGAGCAGTACTTC CASRRAVGYEQYF TRBJ2-7 TRBV25-1 once -
TGTGCCAGCAGGTGGTCCAGGGGTTACACTGAAGCTTTCTTT CASRWSRGYTEAFF TRBJ1-1 TRBV5-6 few -
TGTGCTGCAGGACAGTCACGCTACGAGCAGTACTTC CAAGQSRYEQYF TRBJ2-7 TRBV12-5 - -
TGCAGTGCTAGGGGGTTGAATGAGCAGTTCTTC CSARGLNEQFF TRBJ2-1 TRBV20-1 - -
TGCGCCAGCAGTAATACTCCCAGCGGCTCACCCCTCCACTTT CASSNTPSGSPLHF TRBJ1-6 TRBV10-2 few -
TGTGCCAGCACAAGGACAACTAACTATGGCTACACCTTC CASTRTTNYGYTF TRBJ1-2 TRBV9 - -
TGTGCCAGTAGTACAGGGACTAGCGGGATCAATGAGCAGTTCTTC CASSTGTSGINEQFF TRBJ2-1 TRBV19 - TRBD2
TGTGCCAGCAGCCCCATGGACAGGATCGGGGAGACCCAGTACTTC CASSPMDRIGETQYF TRBJ2-5 TRBV11-1 once TRBD1
TGTGCCAGCTCACCATCTGCCAGGGGGCCGAATGAGCAGTTCTTC CASSPSARGPNEQFF TRBJ2-1 TRBV18 - TRBD1
TGTGCCAGCAGCTCAAAAGGACTAGCGGGCCACAATGAGCAGTTCTTC CASSSKGLAGHNEQFF TRBJ2-1 TRBV9 - TRBD2